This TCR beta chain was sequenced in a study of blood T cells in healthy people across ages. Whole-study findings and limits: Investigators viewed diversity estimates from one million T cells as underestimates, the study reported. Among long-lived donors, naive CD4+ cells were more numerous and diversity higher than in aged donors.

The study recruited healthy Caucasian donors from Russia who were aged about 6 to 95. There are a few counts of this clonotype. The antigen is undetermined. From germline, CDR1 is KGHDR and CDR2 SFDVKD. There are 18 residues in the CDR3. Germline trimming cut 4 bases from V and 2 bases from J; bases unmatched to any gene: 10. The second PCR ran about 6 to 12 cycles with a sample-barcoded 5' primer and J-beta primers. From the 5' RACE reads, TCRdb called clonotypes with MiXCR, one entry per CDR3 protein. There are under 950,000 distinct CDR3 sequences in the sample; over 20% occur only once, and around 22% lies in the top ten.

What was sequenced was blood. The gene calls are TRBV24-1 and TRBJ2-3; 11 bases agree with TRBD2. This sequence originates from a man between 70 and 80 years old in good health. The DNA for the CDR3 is TGTGCCACCAGTGACCGGGCCCCGGGACTAGCGGACACAGATACGCAGTATTTT. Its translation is CATSDRAPGLADTDTQYF.